This TCR beta chain was obtained from a study of a mutant IDH1 vaccine in newly diagnosed glioma. Study details: In weeks 1, 3, 5, 7, 11, 15, 19 and 23, patients were immunized, eight times in all. Therapy received beforehand was radiotherapy, temozolomide, or both, with most patients given both.

Comment on this clone: Its cognate antigen is unknown.

Assay: immunoSEQ multiplex PCR; the TCRdb copy retains only in-frame clones and omits some. The sample carries approximately 21,000 clones, nearly 90% recorded once. Noted time point: week 11, during vaccination. All doses held 300 ug of mutant IDH1 20-mer peptide, with topical imiquimod. Germline V gene sequence: CDR1 SGHRS, CDR2 YFSETQ. CDR3 size: 13 residues. The ends were cut back, 6 bases at V and 3 bases at J, with 13 bases in the middle. The sample was PBMCs, taken from a glioma patient whose treatment included an IDH1 peptide vaccine. The source of this sequence is a woman aged 40 to 50 with glioma. This chain joins TRBV5-1 and TRBJ2-7; weak D call: TRBD2 (6 bases). In DNA form, the CDR3 reads TGCGCCAGCACAAAACAGGAGGGCTACGAGCAGTACTTC. Translated, it gives CASTKQEGYEQYF.